This T cell receptor beta chain appears in the sequencing data of a study of T-cell memory formation after mild COVID-19. In germline, CDR1 is SQVTM, CDR2 ANQGSEA. This CDR3 region has 11 residues. The V and J ends lost 6 bases and 4 bases respectively, with 9 bases between them. With respect to this clonotype: Its antigen is not known.

The study's findings and limits: Clones that shrank (day 15 to 85) were balanced CD4/CD8, whereas later expanders leaned CD4+.

Constant-segment primers were used for 5'RACE, and the resulting TCR alpha and TCR beta cDNA libraries carried sample barcodes and UMIs. Via MiXCR, TCRdb re-called the 5' RACE reads, giving one row per CDR3 protein. The sample lists hundreds of thousands of distinct CDR3 sequences, 15% to 20% occurring once. Sequencing was performed on PBMCs or a T cell subset sorted from them (not recorded which). The chain has TRBV29-1 and TRBJ2-5; D call uncertain. The clonotype originates from an adult woman who had mild COVID-19 (a few samples of this study predate the infection). Cell type and time point are not known. CDR3 coding DNA: TGCAGCGTAGGACCCGGAGAGACCCAGTACTTC. Amino acids: CSVGPGETQYF.